This T cell receptor beta chain was found in a study of CD8 T cells in ankylosing spondylitis. Points from the study as a whole: Blood from ankylosing spondylitis patients appeared to carry a characteristic roughly eight-variant TCR beta motif.

This clonotype was seen more than once but under ten times. Its antigen is currently unknown. TCRdb independently ran MiXCR on the 5' RACE reads; one entry per CDR3 protein. The sample contains 270,000 or so distinct CDR3 sequences, more than 15% of which appear only once. The sequence derives from a male donor with ankylosing spondylitis or in good health (not recorded which). Material: blood, either unsorted or a sorted T cell fraction (not recorded which).

In nucleotides, the CDR3 is TGTGCCAGCAGCCAAGAGTGGCGGGAGGGCCGTAATACGCAGTATTTT. Its translation is CASSQEWREGRNTQYF. V and J are TRBV3-1 and TRBJ2-3; 9 nucleotides align to TRBD2. The CDR3 runs 16 residues. V was clipped by 0 bases and J by 7 bases; unmatched bases: 8. Germline-derived CDR1 and CDR2 are LGHDT and YNNKEL (reference sequence).